This T cell receptor beta chain was documented in a study of regulatory T cells in long-lasting Graves disease. Overall study context: In persistent Graves' disease, antithyroid drugs had been taken for over 5 years and TSH receptor antibodies stayed positive. Study-wide results and caveats: Accuracy was perhaps lowered by the small sample size. TRBV28, TRBJ1-2 and TRBJ2-5 were favored in persistent disease. Newly diagnosed patients had higher TCR diversity than persistent Graves' patients did.

CDR3 size: 14 residues. The ends were cut back, 5 bases at V and 7 bases at J, with 15 bases in the middle. The time point: persistent/refractory GD, antithyroid drugs over 5 years with positive TRAb. RNA from PBMCs was the source of the TCR library. This clonotype was seen a handful of times. The target antigen is unknown. TCR beta libraries were built with iRepertoire HTBI primers and Arm-PCR of CDR3 regions. One entry per CDR3 protein results from TCRdb running MiXCR on the multiplex PCR reads. Among a few hundred thousand distinct CDR3 sequences listed, around 20% were seen once. The specimen comprised peripheral blood mononuclear cells (PBMCs), sampled when the disease was refractory, from a patient treated with antithyroid drugs. The rearrangement joins TRBV12-3 or TRBV12-4 to TRBJ1-3; D not resolved. The receptor's source is a female donor with Graves disease. CDR3 protein: CASSHTTGENTIYF. For the CDR3, the DNA is TGTGCCAGCAGTCATACAACCGGCGAGAACACCATATATTTT.